Below, 30 T cell receptor beta chains from the same sample are listed, as sequenced in a study of beta chain features in type 1 diabetes. The entirety of the isolated RNA underwent reverse transcription, so expressed TCRB transcripts were sequenced. Sequencing was performed with immunoSEQ multiplex PCR; in TCRdb, only in-frame clones are kept and a portion is missing. The sample shows some 350,000 clones, 9.5% to 10% of them seen only once. No antigen has been assigned to these receptors. General study results and limits: Moderately but significantly shorter TCRB CDR3s were found in Type 1 diabetes patients in all four CD4+ subsets.

Material: central memory CD4+ T cells from blood. Receptors originate from a man younger than 45 with type 1 diabetes.

The chain joins TRBV6-1 to TRBJ2-5; TRBD1 agrees at 12 bases. CDR3 length equals 14 residues. Germline CDR1 reads MNHNS; CDR2 reads SASEGT. Unmatched junction bases numbered 3, after V lost 6 bases and J lost 4 bases. The CDR3 is CASRGQGASETQYF. The CDR3 DNA is TGTGCCAGCAGGGGACAGGGGGCCTCAGAGACCCAGTACTTC.

The chain employs TRBV5-5 and TRBJ1-2; 7 bases fit TRBD1. The germline V gene has CDR1 SGHKS and CDR2 YYEKEE (reference sequence). The V segment lost 0 bases and the J segment 10 bases; nucleotides outside the gene matches: 3. The CDR3 runs to 12 residues. DNA for the CDR3: TGTGCCAGCAGCTTGGAGGGACAGTTCTACACCTTC. The encoded protein is CASSLEGQFYTF.

This chain uses TRBV5-5 with TRBJ2-5; 8 nucleotides align to TRBD2. J was trimmed by 2 bases and V by 3 bases; bases with no gene match: 6. Germline lookup yields CDR1 SGHKS and CDR2 YYEKEE (reference sequence). The CDR3 has 15 amino acids. The CDR3 region has the DNA TGTGCCAGCAGCTCAACCGGGACTAGTCAAGAGACCCAGTACTTC. Translation: CASSSTGTSQETQYF.

V is TRBV6-6 and J is TRBJ2-5, with a tentative D call TRBD2 (5 bases). CDR1 and CDR2 (germline): MNHNY, SVGAGI (reference sequence). V lost 0 bases and J 1 base, leaving 6 bases between the germline ends. The CDR3 consists of 14 residues. CDR3 bases: TGTGCCAGCAGTTACTCTGGGAGCCAAGAGACCCAGTACTTC. This sequence encodes CASSYSGSQETQYF.

The chain uses TRBV5-4 and TRBJ2-5; either TRBD1 or TRBD2 may fit D (5 bases each). CDR3 length: 17 residues. Germline V lookup: CDR1 SGHNT, CDR2 YYREEE (reference sequence). Trimming stripped 4 bases from V and 5 bases from J, with 24 bases between. CDR3 sequence reads: CASSAGFRSREDETQYF. CDR3 sequence (DNA): TGTGCCAGCAGCGCGGGTTTTCGGAGCAGGGAAGACGAGACCCAGTACTTC.

This clone has just a few counts. This sequence joins TRBV28 and TRBJ2-2; 8 bases fit TRBD1. V shed 6 bases, J shed 3 bases, and the junction held 9 bases outside the gene matches. Germline CDR1 reads MDHEN; CDR2 reads SYDVKM. This CDR3 has 16 residues. CDR3 DNA sequence: TGTGCCAGCAGCAAAATTGACAGGGGTTACACCGGGGAGCTGTTTTTT. This sequence encodes CASSKIDRGYTGELFF.

V usage is TRBV4-3 and J usage is TRBJ2-6; possibly TRBD1 or TRBD2 for D (6 bases each). Germline lookup yields CDR1 LGHNA and CDR2 YSLEER. The V end lost 7 bases, the J end lost 1 base, and 14 bases lay between the germline ends. The CDR3 contains 16 residues. The DNA of the CDR3 is TGCGCCAGCACTGGGGGGCGGAGGTCTGGGGCCAACGTCCTGACTTTC. Translating it yields CASTGGRRSGANVLTF.

This clone was seen a single time. This chain joins TRBV30 and TRBJ2-5; D is possibly TRBD2 (6 bases). V was pared by 4 bases and J by 1 base, with 10 bases between. The CDR3 has 13 residues. Germline V gives CDR1 GTSNPN, CDR2 SVGIG (reference sequence). CDR3 DNA: TGTGCCTGGAATTGGGAGGTCCAAGAGACCCAGTACTTC. Its translation is CAWNWEVQETQYF.

This clone was seen a few times. The rearrangement links TRBV7-2 to TRBJ2-5, with a tentative D call TRBD1 (7 bases). The CDR3 totals 14 residues. Germline V gene data show CDR1 as SGHTA and CDR2 as FQGNSA. Trimming removed 4 bases at V and 5 bases at J, with 14 bases between. The CDR3 loop is CASSSSGGRETQYF. The DNA for the CDR3 is TGTGCCAGCAGCTCGTCAGGGGGGCGGGAGACCCAGTACTTC.

The sample holds many counts of this clone. V and J are TRBV2 and TRBJ2-1, with 10 bases that match TRBD2. In germline, CDR1 is SNHLY, CDR2 FYNNEI. The CDR3 loop spans 14 amino acids. After removal of 6 bases from V and 9 bases from J, the junction contained 8 bases not matched to a gene. The chain's CDR3 is CASSGEREGPEQFF. In nucleotides, the CDR3 is TGTGCCAGCAGCGGGGAGCGGGAGGGCCCTGAGCAGTTCTTC.

This clone was seen only a few times. V is TRBV7-9 and J is TRBJ1-2, with 7 bases that match TRBD1. V trimming: 5 bases; J trimming: 7 bases; junction bases outside the gene matches: 7. Germline V lookup: CDR1 SEHNR, CDR2 FQNEAQ (reference sequence). This CDR3 comprises 13 residues. As DNA, the CDR3 is TGTGCCAGCAGCCACGGACAGGTCAGTGGCTACACCTTC. It encodes CASSHGQVSGYTF.

This clone was picked up a small number of times. The chain couples TRBV4-1 to TRBJ1-2; D is unresolved. Germline V gene sequence: CDR1 MGHRA, CDR2 YSYEKL. The CDR3 extends over 14 amino acids. V was pared by 0 bases and J by 4 bases, with 9 bases between. As DNA, the CDR3 is TGCGCCAGCAGCCAAGATGGGCTCAGCTATGGCTACACCTTC. Its protein is CASSQDGLSYGYTF.

This clone was picked up many times. V and J are TRBV20-1 and TRBJ2-5; no firm D call. This CDR3 is 11 amino acids long. V shed 6 bases and J shed 5 bases, with 10 bases lying between them. CDR1 is DFQATT, CDR2 SNEGSKA, per germline (reference sequence). The CDR3 DNA sequence: TGCAGTGCAACCTTTGGGGAGACCCAGTACTTC. Translated: CSATFGETQYF.

This clone has a handful of counts. V and J are TRBV9 and TRBJ1-3, with 9 bases fitting TRBD1. The CDR3 contains 16 residues. Germline CDR1 and CDR2: SGDLS and YYNGEE. V shed 4 bases, J shed 0 bases, and the junction held 5 bases outside the gene matches. CDR3: CASSLTGGHSGNTIYF. The CDR3, as DNA: TGTGCCAGCAGCCTGACAGGGGGACACTCTGGAAACACCATATATTTT.

The J gene is TRBJ2-3, the V gene TRBV28, with D possibly being TRBD2 (6 bases). The CDR3 is 17 amino acids. Germline values: CDR1 MDHEN, CDR2 SYDVKM. V shed 5 bases and J shed 0 bases, with 18 bases lying between them. CDR3 sequence: CASSPAERATSTDTQYF. CDR3 DNA sequence: TGTGCCAGCAGTCCCGCCGAGCGGGCAACTAGCACAGATACGCAGTATTTT. Full variable domain (rest looked up from reference TRBV28 and TRBJ2-3): DVKVTQSSRYLVKRTGEKVFLECVQDMDHENMFWYRQDPGLGLRLIYFSYDVKMKEKGDIPEGYSVSREKKERFSLILESASTNQTSMYLCASSPAERATSTDTQYFGPGTRLTVL.

Only a few counts were recorded for this clone. Different DNA sequences within this sample yield the same CDR3. Here the CDR3 DNA reads TGTGCCAGCAGCTTATCCGGGACAGGCTACGAGCAGTACTTC. Amino acid sequence: CASSLSGTGYEQYF. The gene calls are TRBV7-8 and TRBJ2-7; 8 nucleotides align to TRBD1. V lost 2 bases, J lost 3 bases, and 3 bases stayed unmatched. The CDR3 length is 14 residues. CDR1 and CDR2 from the germline V gene are SGHVS and FQNEAQ.

In its sample, this clone was seen a few times. The V gene is TRBV5-1, the J gene TRBJ2-1, with 7 nucleotides matching TRBD2. This CDR3 is built from 16 residues. V lost 0 bases, J lost 5 bases, and 8 bases stayed unmatched. The germline V gene encodes CDR1 SGHRS and CDR2 YFSETQ. CDR3: CASSLALGAGNNEQFF. The CDR3 DNA sequence: TGCGCCAGCAGCTTGGCCTTAGGAGCGGGAAACAATGAGCAGTTCTTC.

This rearrangement joins TRBV7-2 to TRBJ2-3; 7 nucleotides align to TRBD2. V trimming: 2 bases; J trimming: 3 bases; junction bases outside the gene matches: 2. The CDR3 sequence is 14 residues long. Germline V gene lookup returns CDR1 SGHTA and CDR2 FQGNSA. The DNA for the CDR3 is TGTGCCAGCAGCTTAAACGGGAGGACAGATACGCAGTATTTT. This sequence encodes CASSLNGRTDTQYF.

This clone was counted between two and nine times. CDR3 coding DNA: TGTGCCAGCAGCTTTAACCACCCCTACGAGCAGTACTTC. Encoded protein: CASSFNHPYEQYF. The chain links TRBV7-2 to TRBJ2-7; D is undetermined. Trimming cost V 3 bases and J 2 bases, with 8 bases left between them. The CDR3 spans 13 residues. CDR1 and CDR2 from the germline V gene are SGHTA and FQGNSA.

This chain joins TRBV19 and TRBJ2-5, with 9 bases lining up with TRBD2. Germline V CDR1 and CDR2: LNHDA, SQIVND (reference sequence). CDR3 length: 15 residues. The V and J ends lost 5 bases and 2 bases, in that order; junction bases with no gene match: 6. Written as DNA, the CDR3 is TGTGCCAGTAGTCCCCTAGCGGGGACACAAGAGACCCAGTACTTC. Translation gives CASSPLAGTQETQYF.

This clone was found many times. The chain is built from TRBV7-2 and TRBJ2-5; D may be TRBD2 (6 bases). Trimming cost V 5 bases and J 2 bases, with 12 bases left between them. The CDR3 consists of 14 residues. The germline gives CDR1 SGHTA, CDR2 FQGNSA. CDR3 nucleotide sequence: TGTGCCAGCAGCCCCCCGGGGAGGCAAGAGACCCAGTACTTC. Translation: CASSPPGRQETQYF.

This rearrangement joins TRBV30 to TRBJ1-1, with no clear D. The CDR3 extends over 13 amino acids. V lost 0 bases and J 6 bases, leaving 11 bases between the germline ends. In germline, CDR1 is GTSNPN, CDR2 SVGIG (reference sequence). The CDR3 sequence is CAWSVLGRAEAFF. The CDR3 DNA reads TGTGCCTGGAGTGTACTGGGAAGGGCTGAAGCTTTCTTT.

The DNA for the CDR3 is TGTGCCAGCAGCCAAGATGGGGCCGGCGAGACCCAGTACTTC. This gives the protein CASSQDGAGETQYF. This rearrangement joins TRBV14 to TRBJ2-5; TRBD1 is a possible D gene (5 bases). The length of the CDR3 is 14 residues. V lost 0 bases and J 5 bases, leaving 10 bases between the germline ends. Germline CDR1 is SGHDN and CDR2 is FVKESK.

This clone was counted between two and nine times. The chain is built from TRBV5-6 and TRBJ2-1; D is perhaps TRBD2 (6 bases). V dropped 0 bases and J dropped 5 bases, with 15 bases sitting between them. The germline CDR1 and CDR2 sequences are SGHDT and YYEEEE. The CDR3 has 16 amino acids. DNA of the CDR3: TGTGCCAGCAGCTTGGTCTGGAGGGAGGACAACAATGAGCAGTTCTTC. It is translated as CASSLVWREDNNEQFF.

The sample holds a few counts of this clone. The V call is TRBV5-1, the J call TRBJ2-3, with TRBD2 matching over 10 bases. The CDR3 extends over 15 amino acids. Germline V gene data show CDR1 as SGHRS and CDR2 as YFSETQ. V was clipped by 6 bases and J by 3 bases; unmatched bases: 7. The chain's CDR3 is CASTRGLAQTDTQYF. CDR3 sequence (DNA): TGCGCCAGCACGCGGGGACTAGCGCAGACAGATACGCAGTATTTT.

This chain links TRBV7-2 with TRBJ2-5; D gene uncertain. Trimming cost V 1 base and J 5 bases, with 14 bases left between them. This CDR3 region has 15 residues. Per germline, CDR1 SGHTA and CDR2 FQGNSA. In DNA form, the CDR3 reads TGTGCCAGCAGCTTAGGAACAGCGCTTTCGGAGACCCAGTACTTC. Amino acids: CASSLGTALSETQYF.

V is TRBV18 and J is TRBJ2-1; 7 bases are shared with TRBD1. V lost 6 bases and J lost 7; bases outside the gene matches: 15. Germline assignment: CDR1 KGHSH and CDR2 LQKENI. CDR3 size: 16 residues. The DNA of the CDR3 is TGTGCCAGCTCCCTAAAAACGGGACAGCTGATGAATGAGCAGTTCTTC. Translation: CASSLKTGQLMNEQFF.

The chain is built from TRBV14 and TRBJ2-5; D ambiguous. The germline V gene encodes CDR1 SGHDN and CDR2 FVKESK. V lost 1 base and J lost 2, with 14 bases in between. CDR3 length: 16 amino acids. In DNA form, the CDR3 reads TGTGCCAGCAGCCAAGCAACTGACACCTTACAAGAGACCCAGTACTTC. Translated, it gives CASSQATDTLQETQYF.

This clone showed up just a few times. The V and J genes are TRBV27 and TRBJ2-2, with TRBD2 identical over 7 bases. J lost 13 bases, V lost 3 bases, and 17 bases had no gene match. CDR3 length: 16 amino acids. Per the germline V gene, CDR1 is MNHEY and CDR2 is SMNVEV (reference sequence). CDR3 region: CASSLHSGGRVLGLFF. The CDR3 nucleotides read TGTGCCAGCAGTTTGCATTCTGGGGGGAGGGTCCTCGGGCTGTTTTTT.

This clone was picked up a small number of times. The chain joins TRBV19 to TRBJ2-5; TRBD2 is a possible D gene (6 bases). CDR1 is LNHDA and CDR2 is SQIVND in the germline V gene (reference sequence). CDR3 length: 16 residues. The V end was cut by 2 bases, the J end by 5 bases, with 18 bases between. CDR3 DNA sequence: TGTGCCAGTAGTATATTGGCAGCGGGCGGACGGGAGACCCAGTACTTC. Translated, it gives CASSILAAGGRETQYF.